This T cell receptor beta chain was retrieved from a study of blood T cell repertoires in COVID-19. Measured with immunoSEQ multiplex PCR; TCRdb has only the in-frame clones, and not every one. The sample has a few hundred thousand clones, approximately 89% seen once. Germline-derived CDR1 and CDR2 are MRHNA and SNTAGT. Deletions cut 9 bases from V and 6 bases from J, with 14 bases between. The CDR3 totals 12 residues. The TCR comes from a man between 40 and 49 years old in a cohort exposed to, infected with or recovered from COVID-19 (not recorded which). Sequenced: PBMCs or T cells enriched from blood (not recorded which). The V and J genes are TRBV6-4 and TRBJ1-2; no firm D call. The CDR3 loop is CASPGGGNGYTF. In DNA form, the CDR3 reads TGTGCCAGTCCCGGCGGAGGGAATGGCTACACCTTC.